The 17 T cell receptor beta chains in this list originate from one sample, sequenced in a study of cytomegalovirus exposure and HLA in healthy donors. The study ran its PCR with 60 Vbeta and 13 Jbeta primers. Data came from immunoSEQ multiplex PCR; TCRdb stores just in-frame clones and leaves some out. The data contain about 59,000 clones, 75% to 85% of them singletons. Source material: PBMCs. The receptors stem from a human donor in good health.

Concerning this clone itself: The germline gene is not matched at one end of the junction; a read error may be the cause. This sequence joins TRBV7-7 and TRBJ2-1; perhaps TRBD2 as D (6 bases). Germline CDR1 is SSHAT and CDR2 is FNYEAQ (reference sequence). The CDR3 has 13 amino acids. The CDR3 reads CASSTGRNNEQFF. The CDR3 nucleotides are TGTGCTAGCAGCACGGGGAGGAACAATGAGCAGTTCTTC.

J is TRBJ2-7 and V is TRBV5-6, with 7 bases identical to TRBD1. Trimming cost V 1 base and J 3 bases; bases outside gene matches: 7. CDR3 length equals 15 residues. Germline V gene lookup returns CDR1 SGHDT and CDR2 YYEEEE. CDR3 nucleotide sequence: TGTGCCAGCAGCTTGCTCGGACAGGTACTCTACGAGCAGTACTTC. This codes for CASSLLGQVLYEQYF.

The J gene is TRBJ2-2, the V gene TRBV15, with D perhaps matching TRBD2 (6 bases). CDR1 LNHNV and CDR2 YYDKDF come from the germline V gene (reference sequence). This CDR3 region has 15 residues. V was pared by 4 bases and J by 7 bases, with 16 bases between. The CDR3 sequence is CATSNQQGLIGELFF. The DNA of the CDR3 is TGTGCCACCAGCAACCAGCAGGGACTTATCGGGGAGCTGTTTTTT.

V gene TRBV28 combines with J gene TRBJ1-2, with a tentative D call TRBD1 (5 bases). The CDR3 consists of 15 residues. V lost 3 bases and J 4 bases, leaving 15 bases between the germline ends. Germline values: CDR1 MDHEN, CDR2 SYDVKM. CDR3 in amino acids: CASSFPGERTYGYTF. DNA for the CDR3: TGTGCCAGCAGTTTCCCGGGGGAGAGGACCTATGGCTACACCTTC.

The J gene is TRBJ2-7, the V gene TRBV28; 8 positions match TRBD2. V gave up 7 bases and J gave up 6 bases; unmatched junction bases: 11. CDR1 and CDR2 (germline): MDHEN, SYDVKM. This CDR3 spans 14 amino acids. CDR3 nucleotide sequence: TGTGCCAGCACTTCACCGGGACTAGTTTTCGAGCAGTACTTC. It encodes CASTSPGLVFEQYF.

The chain employs TRBV5-1 and TRBJ2-7, with TRBD1 matching 8 bases. The V gene's germline CDR1 is SGHRS and CDR2 YFSETQ. The CDR3 is 15 residues long. V lost 3 bases to trimming and J lost 4 bases; unmatched junction nucleotides: 9. The DNA of the CDR3 is TGCGCCAGCAGCTCGCAACCGGGACAGGCGTACGAGCAGTACTTC. Protein sequence: CASSSQPGQAYEQYF.

The CDR3 coding sequence is TGTGCCAGTAGTATCTGGAACACTGAAGCTTTCTTT. Encoded protein: CASSIWNTEAFF. This chain uses TRBV19 with TRBJ1-1, with D unclear. The V and J ends lost 3 bases and 1 base respectively, with 3 bases between them. The germline CDR1 and CDR2 sequences are LNHDA and SQIVND (reference sequence). The CDR3 covers 12 residues.

The rearrangement uses TRBV5-1 and TRBJ2-1; 7 bases map to TRBD2. After removal of 4 bases from V and 8 bases from J, the junction contained 6 bases not matched to a gene. Germline CDR1 is SGHRS and CDR2 is YFSETQ. The CDR3 has 13 residues. The chain's CDR3 is CASSGGGIHEQFF. CDR3 in DNA: TGCGCCAGCAGCGGGGGGGGGATCCATGAGCAGTTCTTC.

The rearrangement joins TRBV6-4 to TRBJ2-1, with D tentatively TRBD2 (6 bases). This CDR3 region has 16 residues. Trimming stripped 3 bases from V and 0 bases from J, with 12 bases between. Germline CDR1 MRHNA, CDR2 SNTAGT. The CDR3 DNA reads as TGTGCCAGCAGTGAGTCCTACGGGAGCTCCTACAATGAGCAGTTCTTC. Its protein is CASSESYGSSYNEQFF.

The rearrangement links TRBV29-1 to TRBJ2-7; 10 bases line up with TRBD1. This CDR3 is built from 13 residues. Germline lookup yields CDR1 SQVTM and CDR2 ANQGSEA. Trimming took 7 bases from V and 6 from J; bases not matched to a gene: 9. DNA for the CDR3: TGCAGCGCCCTGACAGGGGGCTTCAGCGAGCAGTACTTC. This gives the protein CSALTGGFSEQYF.

The chain links TRBV13 to TRBJ2-3, with 15 bases aligning to TRBD2. J lost 4 bases, V lost 1 base, and 6 bases had no gene match. Germline CDR1 is PRHDT and CDR2 is FYEKMQ (reference sequence). The length of the CDR3 is 18 residues. CDR3 sequence: CASSLVGLAGGVADTQYF. DNA of the CDR3: TGTGCCAGCAGCTTAGTGGGACTAGCGGGAGGTGTGGCAGATACGCAGTATTTT.

V and J are TRBV30 and TRBJ1-1; 8 bases fit TRBD1. This CDR3 contains 13 residues. The ends lost 2 bases at V and 4 bases at J; junction bases unmatched: 3. CDR1 GTSNPN and CDR2 SVGIG come from the germline V gene (reference sequence). Here the CDR3 DNA reads TGTGCCTGGAGTCCAGACAGGGGCACTGAAGCTTTCTTT. Amino acids: CAWSPDRGTEAFF.

The rearrangement joins TRBV19 to TRBJ1-1; D is unclear. V lost 5 bases and J lost 3, with 10 bases in between. CDR3 length equals 13 residues. Germline V CDR1 and CDR2: LNHDA, SQIVND (reference sequence). This CDR3 is CASSPNMHTEAFF. Written as DNA, the CDR3 is TGTGCCAGTAGTCCAAACATGCACACTGAAGCTTTCTTT.

The rearrangement joins TRBV27 to TRBJ2-7, with no clear D. V lost 6 bases and J 0 bases, leaving 9 bases between the germline ends. The CDR3 spans 13 residues. CDR1 and CDR2 from the germline V gene are MNHEY and SMNVEV (reference sequence). This CDR3 is CASSYFSSYEQYF. As DNA, the CDR3 is TGTGCCAGCAGCTACTTCTCCTCCTACGAGCAGTACTTC.

This clone has only a few counts. The chain is built from TRBV6-4 and TRBJ2-1, with a possible D match to TRBD2 (5 bases). Germline V CDR1 and CDR2: MRHNA, SNTAGT. The V end lost 5 bases, the J end lost 7 bases, and 21 bases lay between the germline ends. The CDR3 consists of 16 residues. The CDR3 here is CASSPIHREGSNEQFF. In DNA, the CDR3 is TGTGCCAGCAGTCCTATCCACCGGGAAGGGTCAAATGAGCAGTTCTTC.

The J gene is TRBJ1-2, the V gene TRBV6-1, with TRBD1 matching over 8 bases. There are 15 residues in the CDR3. Germline V gene data show CDR1 as MNHNS and CDR2 as SASEGT. J gave up 8 bases and V 4 bases, and 12 bases lay outside the gene matches. CDR3 loop: CASSVESGGASGYTF. The CDR3 coding sequence is TGTGCCAGCAGTGTGGAATCAGGGGGCGCTTCCGGCTACACCTTC.

J is TRBJ2-7 and V is TRBV19; the match to TRBD2 covers 15 bases. The germline CDR1 and CDR2 sequences are LNHDA and SQIVND (reference sequence). The J segment lost 3 bases and the V segment lost 5 bases, leaving 5 bases of the junction unmatched. This CDR3 is 16 amino acids long. The CDR3 is CASSPWTSGRGYEQYF. The CDR3 coding sequence is TGTGCCAGTAGTCCTTGGACTAGCGGGAGGGGCTACGAGCAGTACTTC.